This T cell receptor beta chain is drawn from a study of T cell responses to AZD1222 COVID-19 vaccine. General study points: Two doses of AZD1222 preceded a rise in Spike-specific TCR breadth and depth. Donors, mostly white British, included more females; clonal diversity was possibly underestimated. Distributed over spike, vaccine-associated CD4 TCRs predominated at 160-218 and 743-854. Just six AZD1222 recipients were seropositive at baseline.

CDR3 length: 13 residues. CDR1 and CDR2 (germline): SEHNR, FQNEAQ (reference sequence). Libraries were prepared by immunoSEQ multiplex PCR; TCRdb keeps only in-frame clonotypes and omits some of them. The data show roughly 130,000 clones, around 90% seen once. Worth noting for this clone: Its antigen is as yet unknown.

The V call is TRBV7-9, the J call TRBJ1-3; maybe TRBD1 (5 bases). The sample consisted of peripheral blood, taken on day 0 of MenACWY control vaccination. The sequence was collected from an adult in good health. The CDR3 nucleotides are TGTGCGGCTGGGGGGTCGTCTGGAAACACCATATATTTT. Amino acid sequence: CAAGGSSGNTIYF.